This is a list of T cell receptor beta chains from one sample in a study of blood T cell repertoires in COVID-19. Produced via immunoSEQ multiplex PCR; TCRdb's table is partial and in-frame only. Seen here are roughly 200,000 clones, 75% to 90% observed once, and the top ten hold over 2.5%. The sequenced sample was peripheral blood. The receptors originated from a man aged 55 to 69 with acute or convalescent COVID-19. Both conserved end residues are part of each CDR3. D genes are given only for firm matches. The listing skips clone size in some rows; elsewhere it reads once, few, many or a size class.

v_gene	abundance	len	j_gene	d_gene	CDR3aa	CDR3nt
TRBV16	.	15	TRBJ2-1	TRBD1	CASSQWDRGSNEQFF	TGTGCCAGCAGCCAATGGGACAGGGGTTCCAATGAGCAGTTCTTC
TRBV29-1	.	11	TRBJ1-1	.	CSGSRGTEAFF	TGCAGCGGTAGCCGGGGGACTGAAGCTTTCTTT
TRBV7-9	.	12	TRBJ1-4	.	CASSLPREKLFF	TGTGCCAGCAGCTTACCCAGGGAAAAACTGTTTTTT
TRBV5-1	.	17	TRBJ2-7	TRBD2	CASSLTPGDSGSYEQYF	TGCGCCAGCAGCTTGACCCCCGGGGATAGCGGGAGCTACGAGCAGTACTTC
TRBV6-5	.	14	TRBJ1-1	TRBD1	CASSPTGMNTEAFF	TGTGCCAGCAGTCCGACAGGGATGAACACTGAAGCTTTCTTT
TRBV7-9	.	12	TRBJ2-7	.	CASSSDFYEQYF	TGTGCCAGCAGCTCGGACTTCTACGAGCAGTACTTC
TRBV2	.	13	TRBJ2-7	TRBD1	CASIGQGSYEQYF	TGTGCCAGCATTGGACAGGGGTCCTACGAGCAGTACTTC
TRBV5-5	.	15	TRBJ1-1	TRBD1	CASSFQGQPNTEAFF	TGTGCCAGCAGCTTTCAGGGACAGCCAAACACTGAAGCTTTCTTT
TRBV19	.	15	TRBJ2-3	TRBD2	CASSLLAGDTDTQYF	TGTGCCAGTAGTCTCCTAGCGGGGGACACAGATACGCAGTATTTT
TRBV6-6	.	15	TRBJ1-1	.	CASSYEGRLNTEAFF	TGTGCCAGCAGTTACGAAGGCAGACTTAACACTGAAGCTTTCTTT
TRBV28	.	13	TRBJ1-5	.	CASSFSGMEPQHF	TGTGCCAGCAGTTTCTCAGGGATGGAGCCCCAGCATTTT
TRBV19	.	15	TRBJ2-7	TRBD1	CASSTKGQISYEQYF	TGTGCCAGTAGCACCAAGGGACAGATCTCCTACGAGCAGTACTTC
TRBV6-6	.	11	TRBJ2-1	TRBD2	CATNGGNEQFF	TGTGCCACCAACGGGGGGAATGAGCAGTTCTTC
TRBV19	.	12	TRBJ2-3	.	CASSIGGRHKNF	TGTGCCAGTAGTATAGGTGGCCGACACAAAAATTTT
TRBV6-5	.	12	TRBJ1-2	.	CASSRQNYGYTF	TGTGCCAGCAGCCGACAGAACTATGGCTACACCTTC
TRBV27	once	17	TRBJ2-3	TRBD2	CASSLSPRPGGTDTQYF	TGTGCCAGCAGTTTATCGCCCAGGCCGGGAGGTACAGATACGCAGTATTTT
TRBV10-3	.	16	TRBJ2-5	TRBD2	CAISEALAGDSETQYF	TGTGCCATCAGTGAGGCTCTAGCGGGGGATTCGGAGACCCAGTACTTC
TRBV28	.	13	TRBJ2-1	TRBD2	CASSLRLAGEQFF	TGTGCCAGCAGTTTAAGGCTAGCGGGTGAGCAGTTCTTC
TRBV28	.	17	TRBJ2-7	TRBD2	CASSSLGATSGLYEQYF	TGTGCCAGCAGTTCGCTAGGGGCGACTAGCGGACTCTACGAGCAGTACTTC
TRBV10-3	few	16	TRBJ1-1	TRBD1	CAISESEGAMNTEAFF	TGTGCCATCAGTGAGTCGGAGGGGGCAATGAACACTGAAGCTTTCTTT
TRBV5-1	.	15	TRBJ2-3	.	CASSQATGGTDTQYF	TGCGCCAGCAGCCAAGCCACCGGGGGCACAGATACGCAGTATTTT
TRBV11-2	.	19	TRBJ2-5	TRBD2	CASSLGGTSGRAGRETQYF	TGTGCCAGCAGCTTAGGTGGGACTAGCGGGAGGGCCGGTCGAGAGACCCAGTACTTC